These 18 T cell receptor beta chains came from one sample sequenced in a study of cytomegalovirus exposure and HLA in healthy donors. Amplification used 60 Vbeta primers and 13 Jbeta primers. Measured with immunoSEQ multiplex PCR; TCRdb has only the in-frame clones, and not every one. This table holds under 80,000 clones, under 85% found once. Sequencing used PBMCs. The receptors shown here come from a man in his fifties in good health and CMV-seropositive.

The chain combines TRBV11-2 with TRBJ1-4; D is possibly TRBD1 (6 bases). This CDR3 comprises 15 residues. Germline-derived CDR1 and CDR2 are SGHAT and FQNNGV. The V end was cut by 4 bases, the J end by 2 bases, with 11 bases between. CDR3 coding DNA: TGTGCCAGCAGCTCCGGACAGTCCACTAATGAAAAACTGTTTTTT. As protein: CASSSGQSTNEKLFF.

The chain couples TRBV7-6 to TRBJ1-1; tentatively, D is TRBD1 (5 bases). Germline lookup yields CDR1 SGHVS and CDR2 FNYEAQ. V was trimmed by 5 bases and J by 5 bases, leaving 18 bases between them. The CDR3 is 15 amino acids. CDR3 residues: CASSPTDRIDTEAFF. In nucleotides, the CDR3 is TGTGCCAGCAGCCCGACCGACAGAATAGATACTGAAGCTTTCTTT.

The chain carries TRBV30 and TRBJ1-1, with 7 bases lining up with TRBD1. In germline, CDR1 is GTSNPN, CDR2 SVGIG (reference sequence). The CDR3 covers 12 residues. After removal of 4 bases from V and 8 bases from J, the junction contained 7 bases not matched to a gene. The CDR3, as DNA: TGTGCCTGGACCCGTAGACAGGGAGAAGCTTTCTTT. It yields the protein CAWTRRQGEAFF. Full variable domain (outside the CDR3, taken from reference TRBV30 and TRBJ1-1): SQTIHQWPATLVQPVGSPLSLECTVEGTSNPNLYWYRQAAGRGLQLLFYSVGIGQISSEVPQNLSASRPQDRQFILSSKKLLLSDSGFYLCAWTRRQGEAFFGQGTRLTVV.

Only a few counts were recorded for this clone. The junction departs from germline at one end; a sequencing error may be responsible. The chain has TRBV6-1 and TRBJ1-5; 8 nucleotides align to TRBD1. The CDR3 spans 18 residues. Germline CDR1 reads MNHNS; CDR2 reads SASEGT. This CDR3 is CASSEGRTGLVRNQPQNF. The CDR3 DNA is TGTGCCAGCAGTGAAGGCCGGACAGGGTTAGTGCGCAATCAGCCCCAGAATTTT.

CDR3 in DNA: TGCGCCAGCAGCTTGCGGGACAGGGGGCGCGCAGATACGCAGTATTTT. Encoded protein: CASSLRDRGRADTQYF. This sequence joins TRBV10-2 and TRBJ2-3; TRBD1 matches at 12 bases. CDR1 and CDR2 from the germline V gene are WSHSY and SAAADI. J was trimmed by 4 bases and V by 6 bases; bases with no gene match: 8. The CDR3 is 16 amino acids.

The chain carries TRBV9 and TRBJ2-2, with 8 nucleotides matching TRBD2. The V gene's germline CDR1 is SGDLS and CDR2 YYNGEE. The CDR3 covers 17 residues. Germline trimming cut 3 bases from V and 0 bases from J; bases unmatched to any gene: 7. DNA of the CDR3: TGTGCCAGCAGCGGAAGACTAGCGACCGCGAACACCGGGGAGCTGTTTTTT. Protein sequence: CASSGRLATANTGELFF.

CDR3 region: CASSPGHQETQYF. The CDR3, as DNA: TGTGCCAGCTCACCGGGACATCAGGAGACCCAGTACTTC. The rearrangement joins TRBV18 to TRBJ2-5; possible D gene TRBD1, 6 bases. CDR3 length equals 13 residues. The germline V gene has CDR1 KGHSH and CDR2 LQKENI. Trimming stripped 3 bases from V and 5 bases from J, with 10 bases between.

This clone is a singleton in its sample. This chain connects TRBV15 to TRBJ2-5; D perhaps matches TRBD2 (7 bases). The CDR3 spans 16 residues. CDR1 is LNHNV and CDR2 is YYDKDF in the germline V gene (reference sequence). The ends were cut back, 3 bases at V and 1 base at J, with 15 bases in the middle. The CDR3 DNA is TGTGCCACCAGCAGTGGGGGGCTAGCGGTCCAAGAGACCCAGTACTTC. Amino acid sequence: CATSSGGLAVQETQYF.

This clone was observed a few times. The genes are TRBV7-2 and TRBJ1-5, with D possibly matching TRBD1 (6 bases). V lost 1 base and J 7 bases, leaving 14 bases between the germline ends. The CDR3 is 15 amino acids. Germline CDR1 SGHTA, CDR2 FQGNSA. CDR3 in DNA: TGTGCCAGCAGCTTAGGGGCAGGGGCTGGACAGCCCCAGCATTTT. Translating gives CASSLGAGAGQPQHF.

V usage is TRBV27 and J usage is TRBJ2-1, with 7 bases aligning to TRBD1. The CDR3 spans 15 residues. Trimming took 0 bases from V and 5 from J; bases not matched to a gene: 4. CDR1 is MNHEY, CDR2 SMNVEV, per germline (reference sequence). The CDR3: CASSLSWQGDNEQFF. CDR3 sequence (DNA): TGTGCCAGCAGTTTATCTTGGCAGGGGGACAATGAGCAGTTCTTC.

Comment on this clone: The identical CDR3 is also encoded by other nucleotide sequences in the sample. This sequence joins TRBV7-3 and TRBJ2-7, with 8 nucleotides matching TRBD2. CDR1 is SGHTA, CDR2 FQGTGA, per germline. The J segment lost 4 bases and the V segment lost 6 bases, leaving 2 bases of the junction unmatched. The CDR3 covers 12 residues. CDR3 DNA sequence: TGTGCCAGCAGTCCGGGAGGGTACGAGCAGTACTTC. Protein product: CASSPGGYEQYF. Complete variable domain (other parts from reference TRBV7-3 and TRBJ2-7): GAGVSQTPSNKVTEKGKYVELRCDPISGHTALYWYRQSLGQGPEFLIYFQGTGAADDSGLPNDRFFAVRPEGSVSTLKIQRTERGDSAVYLCASSPGGYEQYFGPGTRLTVT.

This chain connects TRBV6-5 to TRBJ1-1; no reliable D call. Trimming took off 7 bases at V and 0 bases at J, with 15 bases between the two ends. The CDR3 is 15 amino acids. From germline, CDR1 is MNHEY and CDR2 SVGAGI. The CDR3 nucleotides read TGTGCCAGCACTACCTTAGGAGGACTGAACACTGAAGCTTTCTTT. The encoded protein is CASTTLGGLNTEAFF.

This chain joins TRBV30 and TRBJ1-1; TRBD1 might be the D (6 bases). The CDR3 covers 11 residues. In germline, CDR1 is GTSNPN, CDR2 SVGIG (reference sequence). V gave up 7 bases and J gave up 1 base, with 7 bases separating them. CDR3 coding DNA: TGTGCCTTGGACAGGAACACTGAAGCTTTCTTT. Amino acids: CALDRNTEAFF. The full variable domain, with the rest looked up from reference TRBV30 and TRBJ1-1, is SQTIHQWPATLVQPVGSPLSLECTVEGTSNPNLYWYRQAAGRGLQLLFYSVGIGQISSEVPQNLSASRPQDRQFILSSKKLLLSDSGFYLCALDRNTEAFFGQGTRLTVV.

The V gene is TRBV5-1, the J gene TRBJ1-1, with TRBD1 matching 8 bases. V dropped 3 bases and J dropped 0; count of bases not matched to a gene: 7. This CDR3 is 16 amino acids long. The germline CDR1 and CDR2 sequences are SGHRS and YFSETQ. The CDR3 bases are TGCGCCAGCAGCTACCCACAGACAGGGGTGAACACTGAAGCTTTCTTT. It specifies CASSYPQTGVNTEAFF.

For the CDR3, the DNA is TGTGCCAGCAGCGACAGTGGTTTCGGAGCTTTCTTT. Its translation is CASSDSGFGAFF. The chain is built from TRBV7-3 and TRBJ1-1, with D possibly being TRBD1 (5 bases). Trimming took 5 bases from V and 10 from J, leaving 14 bases between them. Germline V gene sequence: CDR1 SGHTA, CDR2 FQGTGA. The CDR3 totals 12 residues.

Comment on this clone: One junction end does not reproduce the germline sequence, and a read error may be involved. CDR3 DNA: TGTGCCAGCAGCTCTCACGGTCAGGTCAAAACCCCATTT. Translating it yields CASSSHGQVKTPF. The chain uses TRBV5-6 and TRBJ2-3; D gene uncertain. This CDR3 comprises 13 residues. The germline CDR1 and CDR2 sequences are SGHDT and YYEEEE. Filled out from reference TRBV5-6 and TRBJ2-3, the complete variable domain reads DAGVTQSPTHLIKTRGQQVTLRCSPKSGHDTVSWYQQALGQGPQFIFQYYEEEERQRGNFPDRFSGHQFPNYSSELNVNALLLGDSALYLCASSSHGQVKTPFGPGTRLTVL.

The rearrangement links TRBV5-6 to TRBJ1-2; 7 bases align to TRBD1. Germline V lookup: CDR1 SGHDT, CDR2 YYEEEE. The CDR3 totals 13 residues. V shed 5 bases and J 8 bases; nucleotides not matched to a gene: 9. CDR3 loop: CASRADRAGGYTF. CDR3 bases: TGTGCCAGCAGGGCTGACAGGGCGGGAGGCTACACCTTC. The variable domain in full, completed from reference TRBV5-6 and TRBJ1-2, reads DAGVTQSPTHLIKTRGQQVTLRCSPKSGHDTVSWYQQALGQGPQFIFQYYEEEERQRGNFPDRFSGHQFPNYSSELNVNALLLGDSALYLCASRADRAGGYTFGSGTRLTVV.

About this clone itself: In the same sample, other DNA sequences code for this CDR3. This rearrangement joins TRBV12-5 to TRBJ2-3; D might be TRBD2 (5 bases). V gave up 5 bases and J gave up 0 bases, with 12 bases separating them. Germline-derived CDR1 and CDR2 are LGHNT and FRNRAP. This CDR3 spans 15 amino acids. CDR3 coding DNA: TGTGCTAGTGGTACCGGGGAGACTAGCACAGATACGCAGTATTTT. It codes for CASGTGETSTDTQYF. The full variable domain, completed using reference TRBV12-5 and TRBJ2-3, is DARVTQTPRHKVTEMGQEVTMRCQPILGHNTVFWYRQTMMQGLELLAYFRNRAPLDDSGMPKDRFSAEMPDATLATLKIQPSEPRDSAVYFCASGTGETSTDTQYFGPGTRLTVL.